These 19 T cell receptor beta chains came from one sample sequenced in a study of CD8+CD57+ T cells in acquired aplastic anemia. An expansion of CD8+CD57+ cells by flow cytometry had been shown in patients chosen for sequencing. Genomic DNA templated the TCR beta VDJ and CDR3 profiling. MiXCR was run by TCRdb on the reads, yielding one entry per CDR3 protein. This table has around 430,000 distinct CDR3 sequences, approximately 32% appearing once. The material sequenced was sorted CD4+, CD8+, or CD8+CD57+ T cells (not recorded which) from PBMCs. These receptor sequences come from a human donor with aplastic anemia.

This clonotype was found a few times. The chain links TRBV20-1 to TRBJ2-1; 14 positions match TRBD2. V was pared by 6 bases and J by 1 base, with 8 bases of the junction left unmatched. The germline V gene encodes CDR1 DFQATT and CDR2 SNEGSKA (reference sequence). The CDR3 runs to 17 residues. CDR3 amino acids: CSALGLAGEGSYNEQFF. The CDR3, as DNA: TGCAGTGCCTTGGGACTAGCGGGAGAGGGGTCCTACAATGAGCAGTTCTTC.

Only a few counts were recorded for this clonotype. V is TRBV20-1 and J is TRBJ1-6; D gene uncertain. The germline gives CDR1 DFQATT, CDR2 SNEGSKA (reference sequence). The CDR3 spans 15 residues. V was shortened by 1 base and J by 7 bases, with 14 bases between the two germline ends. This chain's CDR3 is CSARGQNTNNSPLHF. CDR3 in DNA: TGCAGTGCTAGAGGTCAGAATACCAACAATTCACCCCTCCACTTT.

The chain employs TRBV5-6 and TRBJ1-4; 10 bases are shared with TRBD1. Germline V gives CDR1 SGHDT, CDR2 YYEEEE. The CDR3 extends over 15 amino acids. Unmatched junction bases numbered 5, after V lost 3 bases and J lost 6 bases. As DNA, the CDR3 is TGTGCCAGCAGCTCCCAGGGGACAGGGGATGAAAAACTGTTTTTT. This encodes CASSSQGTGDEKLFF.

The CDR3 region has the DNA TGCGCCAGCAGTGAGTCGATACAGGGAGATTCACCCCTCCACTTT. Its protein is CASSESIQGDSPLHF. The rearrangement links TRBV10-2 to TRBJ1-6; TRBD1 might be the D (6 bases). This CDR3 spans 15 amino acids. The V gene lost 0 bases and the J gene lost 8 bases, with 11 bases spanning the gap. Germline-derived CDR1 and CDR2 are WSHSY and SAAADI.

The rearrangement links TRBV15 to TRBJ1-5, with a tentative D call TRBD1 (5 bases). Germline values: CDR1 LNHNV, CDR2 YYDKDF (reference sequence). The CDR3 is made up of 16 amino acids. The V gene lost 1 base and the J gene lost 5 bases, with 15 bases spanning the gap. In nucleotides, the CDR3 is TGTGCCACCAGCAGAGTTGGGGCTGCAGTGGATCAGCCCCAGCATTTT. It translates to CATSRVGAAVDQPQHF.

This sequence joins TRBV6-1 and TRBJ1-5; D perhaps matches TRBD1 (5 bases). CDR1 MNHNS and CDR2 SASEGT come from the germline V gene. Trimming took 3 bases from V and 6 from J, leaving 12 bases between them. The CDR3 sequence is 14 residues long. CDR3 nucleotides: TGTGCCAGCAGTGAGGCCGGGACTAGTCAGCCCCAGCATTTT. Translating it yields CASSEAGTSQPQHF.

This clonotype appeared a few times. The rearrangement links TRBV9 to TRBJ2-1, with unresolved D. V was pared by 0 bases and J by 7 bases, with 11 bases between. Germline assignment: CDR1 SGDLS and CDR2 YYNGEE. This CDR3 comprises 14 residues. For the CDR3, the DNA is TGTGCCAGCAGCGTAGACCAGGTCCAAAATGAGCAGTTCTTC. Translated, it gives CASSVDQVQNEQFF.

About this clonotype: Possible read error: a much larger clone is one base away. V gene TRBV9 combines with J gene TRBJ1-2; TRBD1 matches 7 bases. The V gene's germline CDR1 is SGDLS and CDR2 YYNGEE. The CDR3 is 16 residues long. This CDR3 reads CTSSALMGQTNYGYTF. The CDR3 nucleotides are TGTACCAGCAGCGCCCTAATGGGACAGACTAACTATGGCTACACCTTC.

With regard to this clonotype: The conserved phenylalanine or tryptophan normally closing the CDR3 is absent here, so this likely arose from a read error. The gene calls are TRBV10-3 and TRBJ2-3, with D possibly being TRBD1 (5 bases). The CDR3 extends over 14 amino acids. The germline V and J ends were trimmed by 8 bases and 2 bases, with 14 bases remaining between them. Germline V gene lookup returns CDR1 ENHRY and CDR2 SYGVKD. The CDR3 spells CAIGQGTTTDTQYS. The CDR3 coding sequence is TGTGCCATCGGGCAGGGTACAACCACAGATACGCAGTATTCT.

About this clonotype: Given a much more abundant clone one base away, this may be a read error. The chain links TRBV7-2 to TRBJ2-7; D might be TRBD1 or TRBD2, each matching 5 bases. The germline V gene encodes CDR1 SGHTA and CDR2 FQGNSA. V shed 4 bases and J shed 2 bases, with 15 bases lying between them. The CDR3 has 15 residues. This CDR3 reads CASSSSEGNTYEQYF. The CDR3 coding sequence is TGTGCCAGCAGCTCGAGCGAGGGGAATACCTACGAGCAGTACTTC.

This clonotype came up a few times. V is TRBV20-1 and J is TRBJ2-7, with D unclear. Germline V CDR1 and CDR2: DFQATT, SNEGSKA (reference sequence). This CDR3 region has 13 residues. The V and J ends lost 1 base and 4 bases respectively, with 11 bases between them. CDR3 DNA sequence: TGCAGTGCTAGAGGAGAGCCTACGTACGAGCAGTACTTC. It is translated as CSARGEPTYEQYF.

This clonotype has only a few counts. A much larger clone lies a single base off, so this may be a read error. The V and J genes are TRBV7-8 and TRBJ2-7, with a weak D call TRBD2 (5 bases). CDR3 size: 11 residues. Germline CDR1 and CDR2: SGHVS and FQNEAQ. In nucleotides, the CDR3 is TGTCCCAGCGTCGGGACCTACGAGCAGTACTTC. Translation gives CPSVGTYEQYF.

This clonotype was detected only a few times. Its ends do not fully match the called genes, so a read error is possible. This CDR3 is CASSYEFSNPPLHF. CDR3 coding DNA: TGTGCCAGCAGTTATGAATTCAGTAATCCACCCCTCCACTTT. V usage is TRBV6-5 and J usage is TRBJ1-6, with D hard to call. The CDR3 sequence is 14 residues long. Germline CDR1 reads MNHEY; CDR2 reads SVGAGI.

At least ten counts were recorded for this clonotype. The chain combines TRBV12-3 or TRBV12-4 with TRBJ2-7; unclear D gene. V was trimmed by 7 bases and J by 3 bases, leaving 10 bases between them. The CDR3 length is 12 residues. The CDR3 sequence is CASTLDGYEQYF. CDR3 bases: TGTGCCAGCACCCTGGACGGCTACGAGCAGTACTTC.

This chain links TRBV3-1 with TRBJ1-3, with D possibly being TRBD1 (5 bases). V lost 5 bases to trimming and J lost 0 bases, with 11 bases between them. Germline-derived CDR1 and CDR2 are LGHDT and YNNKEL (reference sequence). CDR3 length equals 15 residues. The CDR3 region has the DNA TGTGCCAGCAGCACCTTAACAGGCTCTGGAAACACCATATATTTT. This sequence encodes CASSTLTGSGNTIYF. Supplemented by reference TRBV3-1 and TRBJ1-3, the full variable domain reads DTAVSQTPKYLVTQMGNDKSIKCEQNLGHDTMYWYKQDSKKFLKIMFSYNNKELIINETVPNRFSPKSPDKAHLNLHINSLELGDSAVYFCASSTLTGSGNTIYFGEGSWLTVV.

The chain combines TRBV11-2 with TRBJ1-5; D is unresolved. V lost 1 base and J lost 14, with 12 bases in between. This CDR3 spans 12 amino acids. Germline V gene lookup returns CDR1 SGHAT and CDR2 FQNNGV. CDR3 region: CASSLGREAEHF. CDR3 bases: TGTGCCAGCAGCTTAGGTAGGGAAGCCGAGCATTTT.

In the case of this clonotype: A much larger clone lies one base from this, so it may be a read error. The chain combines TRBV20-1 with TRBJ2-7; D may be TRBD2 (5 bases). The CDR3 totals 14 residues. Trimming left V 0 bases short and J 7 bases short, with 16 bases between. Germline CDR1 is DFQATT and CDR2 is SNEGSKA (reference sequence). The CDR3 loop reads CSARDPQEADEQYF. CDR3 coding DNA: TGCAGTGCTAGAGATCCCCAGGAGGCGGATGAGCAGTACTTC.

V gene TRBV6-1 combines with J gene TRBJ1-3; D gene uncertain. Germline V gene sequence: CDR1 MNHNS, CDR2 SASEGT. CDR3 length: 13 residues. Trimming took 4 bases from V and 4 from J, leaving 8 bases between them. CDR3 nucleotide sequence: TGTGCCAGCAGTGCAGCGGTAGGAAACACCATATATTTT. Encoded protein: CASSAAVGNTIYF.

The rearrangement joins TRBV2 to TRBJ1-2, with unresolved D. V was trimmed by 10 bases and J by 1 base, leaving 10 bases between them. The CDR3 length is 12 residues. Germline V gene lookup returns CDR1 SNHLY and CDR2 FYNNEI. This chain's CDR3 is CAIPGLNYGYTF. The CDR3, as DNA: TGTGCCATCCCGGGCCTTAACTATGGCTACACCTTC.